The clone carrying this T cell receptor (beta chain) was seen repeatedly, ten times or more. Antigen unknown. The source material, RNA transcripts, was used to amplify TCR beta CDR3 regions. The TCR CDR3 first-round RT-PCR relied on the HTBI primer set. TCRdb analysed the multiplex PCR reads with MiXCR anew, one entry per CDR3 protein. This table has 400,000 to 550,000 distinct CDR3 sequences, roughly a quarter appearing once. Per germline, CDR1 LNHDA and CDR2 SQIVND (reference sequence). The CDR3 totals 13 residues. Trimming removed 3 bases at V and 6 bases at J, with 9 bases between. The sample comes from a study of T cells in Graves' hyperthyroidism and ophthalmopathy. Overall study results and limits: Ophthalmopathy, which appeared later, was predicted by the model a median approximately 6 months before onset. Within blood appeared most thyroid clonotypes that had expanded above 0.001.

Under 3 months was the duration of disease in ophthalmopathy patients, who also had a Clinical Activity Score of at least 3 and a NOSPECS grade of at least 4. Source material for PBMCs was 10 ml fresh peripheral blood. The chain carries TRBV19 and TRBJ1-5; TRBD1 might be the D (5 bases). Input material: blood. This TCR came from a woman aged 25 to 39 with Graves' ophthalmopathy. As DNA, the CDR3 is TGTGCCAGTAGTATGCAGGGCGGTCAGCCCCAGCATTTT. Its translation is CASSMQGGQPQHF.